Reported below is one T cell receptor (beta chain). Its cognate antigen is unknown. This record belongs to a study of T-cell memory formation after mild COVID-19. Study context: Among the donors, TCR clusters were largely specific to each donor. Study-wide points: Pre-infection memory harbored some responding clones, suggesting cross-reactive memory joined. Contracting CD4+ clones sat mainly in CM and EM; CD8+ in EMRA.

The TCR alpha and TCR beta cDNA libraries, bearing sample barcodes and UMIs, were generated by 5'RACE using constant-segment primers. MiXCR, run by TCRdb on the 5' RACE reads, gives a single entry per CDR3 protein. Of 400,000 to 550,000 distinct CDR3 sequences listed, roughly 23% are singletons. Unmatched junction bases numbered 6, after V lost 6 bases and J lost 1 base. Germline V CDR1 and CDR2: DFQATT, SNEGSKA (reference sequence). The length of the CDR3 is 14 residues. Sequencing input: PBMCs or a T cell subset sorted from them (not recorded which). This sequence was found in an adult woman who had mild COVID-19 (a few samples of this study predate the infection). Cell type and time point are not known. This chain uses TRBV20-1 with TRBJ2-7, with 10 bases matching TRBD2. CDR3 bases: TGCAGTGCAACTAGCGGGGCGGGTTCCTACGAGCAGTACTTC. Protein: CSATSGAGSYEQYF.